The source of this T cell receptor (beta chain) is a study of radiotherapy plus CTLA-4 blockade in lung cancer. Broader study findings: Following radiotherapy plus ipilimumab, tumor-derived TCR clones expanded in the blood. According to reports, early shifts in blood T cell clones, alongside interferon-beta, forecast response most accurately.

Germline assignment: CDR1 KGHSH and CDR2 LQKENI. Trimming cost V 6 bases and J 2 bases, with 13 bases left between them. This CDR3 comprises 15 residues. This clone has just one count. Its antigen is undetermined. Patients with chemo-refractory metastatic non-small-cell lung cancer received focal radiation plus CTLA-4 blockade with ipilimumab. Profiling relied on immunoSEQ multiplex PCR, and the TCRdb table lists in-frame clones only, not all of them. The sample records around 91,000 clones, roughly 88% being singletons. This receptor was obtained from a human donor with non-small cell lung cancer that progressed on radiotherapy plus ipilimumab. The material sequenced was peripheral blood, taken from a patient treated with radiotherapy plus ipilimumab. The rearrangement uses TRBV18 and TRBJ2-2, with D possibly matching TRBD2 (5 bases). DNA of the CDR3: TGTGCCAGCTCCACACCCGGACTTAACACCGGGGAGCTGTTTTTT. Its translation is CASSTPGLNTGELFF.